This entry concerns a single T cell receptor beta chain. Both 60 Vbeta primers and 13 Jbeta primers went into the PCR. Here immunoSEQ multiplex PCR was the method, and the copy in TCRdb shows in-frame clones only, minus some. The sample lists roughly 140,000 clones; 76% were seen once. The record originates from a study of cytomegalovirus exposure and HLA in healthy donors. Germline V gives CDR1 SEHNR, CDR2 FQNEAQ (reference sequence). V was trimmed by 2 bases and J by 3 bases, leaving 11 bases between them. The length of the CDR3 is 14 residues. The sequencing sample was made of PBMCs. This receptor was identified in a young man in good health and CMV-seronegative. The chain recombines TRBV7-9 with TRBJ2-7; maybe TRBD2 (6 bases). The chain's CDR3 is CASSLIGGSYEQYF. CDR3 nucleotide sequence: TGTGCCAGCAGCTTAATCGGGGGAAGCTACGAGCAGTACTTC.